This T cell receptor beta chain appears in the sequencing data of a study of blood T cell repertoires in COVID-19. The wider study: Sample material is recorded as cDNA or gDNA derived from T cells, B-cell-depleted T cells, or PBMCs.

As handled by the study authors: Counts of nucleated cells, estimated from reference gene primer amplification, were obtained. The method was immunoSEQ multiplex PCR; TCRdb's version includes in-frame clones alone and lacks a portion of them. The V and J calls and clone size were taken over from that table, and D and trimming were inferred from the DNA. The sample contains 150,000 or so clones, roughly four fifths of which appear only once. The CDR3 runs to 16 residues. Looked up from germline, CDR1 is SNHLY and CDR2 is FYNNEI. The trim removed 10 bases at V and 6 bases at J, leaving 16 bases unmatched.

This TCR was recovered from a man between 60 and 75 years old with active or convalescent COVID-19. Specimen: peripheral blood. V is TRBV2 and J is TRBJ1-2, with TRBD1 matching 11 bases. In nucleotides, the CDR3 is TGTGCCACTTCCCCCGCGAACGGACAGGGGGCGGATGGCTACACCTTC. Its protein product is CATSPANGQGADGYTF.